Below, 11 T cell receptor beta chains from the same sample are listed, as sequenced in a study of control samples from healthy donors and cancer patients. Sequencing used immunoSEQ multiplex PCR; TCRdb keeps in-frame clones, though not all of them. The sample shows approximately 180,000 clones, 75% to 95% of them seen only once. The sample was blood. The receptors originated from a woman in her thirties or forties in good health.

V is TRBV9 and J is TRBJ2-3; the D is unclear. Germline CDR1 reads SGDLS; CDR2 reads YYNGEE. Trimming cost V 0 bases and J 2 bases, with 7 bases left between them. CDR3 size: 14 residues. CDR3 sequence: CASSVGGLTDTQYF. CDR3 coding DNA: TGTGCCAGCAGCGTAGGTGGGCTCACAGATACGCAGTATTTT.

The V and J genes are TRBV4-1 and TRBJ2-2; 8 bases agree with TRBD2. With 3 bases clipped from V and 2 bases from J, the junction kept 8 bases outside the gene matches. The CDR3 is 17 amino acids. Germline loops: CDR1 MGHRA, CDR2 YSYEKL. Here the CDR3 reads CASSHAIAGLNTGELFF. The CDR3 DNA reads TGCGCCAGCAGCCATGCCATAGCGGGGTTAAACACCGGGGAGCTGTTTTTT.

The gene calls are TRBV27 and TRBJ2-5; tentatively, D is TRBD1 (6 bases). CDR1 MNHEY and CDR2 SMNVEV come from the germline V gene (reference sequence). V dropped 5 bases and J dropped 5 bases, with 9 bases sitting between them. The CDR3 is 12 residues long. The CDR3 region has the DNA TGTGCCAGCAGTGAAAGGGGGGAGACCCAGTACTTC. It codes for CASSERGETQYF.

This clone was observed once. CDR3 sequence (DNA): TGTGCCAGCTCATCAGTACAGGCCTCGGGCAATCAGCCCCAGCATTTT. Its protein is CASSSVQASGNQPQHF. The rearrangement uses TRBV18 and TRBJ1-5; tentative D call: TRBD1 (5 bases). Germline CDR1 KGHSH, CDR2 LQKENI. V lost 5 bases and J 2 bases, leaving 16 bases between the germline ends. The CDR3 has 16 amino acids.

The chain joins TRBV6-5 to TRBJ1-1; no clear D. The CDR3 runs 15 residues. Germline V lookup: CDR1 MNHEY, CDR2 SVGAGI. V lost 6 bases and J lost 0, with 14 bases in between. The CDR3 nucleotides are TGTGCCAGCAGCGATGAGGGCCGTGTGAACACTGAAGCTTTCTTT. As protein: CASSDEGRVNTEAFF.

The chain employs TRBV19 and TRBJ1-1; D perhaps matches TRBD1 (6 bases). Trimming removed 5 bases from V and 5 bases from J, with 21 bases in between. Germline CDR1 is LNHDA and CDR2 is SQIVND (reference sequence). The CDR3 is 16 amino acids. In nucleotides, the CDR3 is TGTGCCAGTAGTCCCTCGACCCGCTTTACAGGGACTGAAGCTTTCTTT. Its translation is CASSPSTRFTGTEAFF.

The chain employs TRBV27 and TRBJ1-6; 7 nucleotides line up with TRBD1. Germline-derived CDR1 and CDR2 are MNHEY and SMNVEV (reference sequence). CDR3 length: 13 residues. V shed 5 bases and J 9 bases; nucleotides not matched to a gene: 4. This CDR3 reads CASSQGGISPLHF. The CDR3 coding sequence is TGTGCCAGCAGTCAGGGGGGCATTTCACCCCTCCACTTT.

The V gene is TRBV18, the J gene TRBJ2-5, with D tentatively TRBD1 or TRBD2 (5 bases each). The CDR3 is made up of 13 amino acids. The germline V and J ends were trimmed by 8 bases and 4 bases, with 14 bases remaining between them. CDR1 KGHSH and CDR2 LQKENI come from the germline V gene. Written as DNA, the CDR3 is TGTGCCAGCGTGAGGGGAGAGAGAGAGACCCAGTACTTC. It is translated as CASVRGERETQYF.

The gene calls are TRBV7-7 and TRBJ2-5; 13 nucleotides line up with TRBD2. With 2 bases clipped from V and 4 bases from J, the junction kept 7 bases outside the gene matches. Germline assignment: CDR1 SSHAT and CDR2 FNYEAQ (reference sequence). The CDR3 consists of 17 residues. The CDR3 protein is CASSLNGWTSGGETQYF. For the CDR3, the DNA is TGTGCCAGCAGCTTAAACGGTTGGACTAGCGGGGGAGAGACCCAGTACTTC.

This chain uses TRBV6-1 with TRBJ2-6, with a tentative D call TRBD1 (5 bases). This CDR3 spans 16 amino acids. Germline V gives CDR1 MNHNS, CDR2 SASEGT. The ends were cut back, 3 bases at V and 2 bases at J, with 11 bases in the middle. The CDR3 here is CASSDLGLAGANVLTF. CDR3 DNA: TGTGCCAGCAGTGACCTGGGGCTGGCTGGGGCCAACGTCCTGACTTTC.

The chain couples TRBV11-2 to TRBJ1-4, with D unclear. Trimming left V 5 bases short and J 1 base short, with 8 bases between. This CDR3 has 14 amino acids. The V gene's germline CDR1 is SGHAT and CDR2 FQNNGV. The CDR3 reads CASSRGQTNEKLFF. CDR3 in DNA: TGTGCCAGCAGCCGCGGGCAAACTAATGAAAAACTGTTTTTT.